The 23 T cell receptor beta chains in this list originate from one sample, sequenced in a study of spatial heterogeneity in lung cancer. The study's findings and limits: Expanded intratumoral alpha and beta TCR counts tracked tumor mutation counts.

The time point: sample taken at primary tumor resection. Each CDR3 protein gets one entry after TCRdb re-called the 5' RACE reads with MiXCR. The repertoire holds more than 2,500 distinct CDR3 sequences, with 2.5% to 4% as singletons. Their recognized antigens are unknown. The material was lung tumor tissue, obtained at surgery. The receptors stem from a male donor with early-stage non-small cell lung cancer.

In its sample, this clonotype is medium-sized. This rearrangement joins TRBV12-3 or TRBV12-4 to TRBJ1-4; D call uncertain. The CDR3 consists of 13 residues. V was shortened by 6 bases and J by 6 bases, with 11 bases between the two germline ends. The chain's CDR3 is CASRADGDEKLFF. The CDR3 DNA follows: TGTGCCAGCAGGGCAGACGGAGATGAAAAACTGTTTTTT.

This clonotype turned up a few times. J is TRBJ2-2 and V is TRBV6-2 or TRBV6-3; no reliable D call. The CDR3 extends over 13 amino acids. Germline V gives CDR1 MNHEY, CDR2 SVGEGT. Between the trimmed V and J ends, which lost 3 bases and 7 bases, there was a span of 9 bases. CDR3 residues: CASSYKVNGELFF. CDR3 nucleotides: TGTGCCAGCAGTTATAAGGTTAACGGGGAGCTGTTTTTT.

This clonotype is categorized as medium-sized. The chain couples TRBV27 to TRBJ2-2; no reliable D call. CDR1 and CDR2 (germline): MNHEY, SMNVEV (reference sequence). Deletions cut 3 bases from V and 1 base from J, with 9 bases between. This CDR3 comprises 15 residues. This CDR3 reads CASSLGGQNTGELFF. Here the CDR3 DNA reads TGTGCCAGCAGTTTGGGTGGCCAGAACACCGGGGAGCTGTTTTTT.

This clonotype rates as medium-sized. The gene calls are TRBV12-3 or TRBV12-4 and TRBJ2-5; D possibly corresponds to TRBD2 (6 bases). Trimming removed 5 bases from V and 5 bases from J, with 9 bases in between. The CDR3 has 12 amino acids. The CDR3 coding sequence is TGTGCCAGCAGTCTGACTAGGGAGACCCAGTACTTC. Translated: CASSLTRETQYF.

This clonotype was recorded at least ten times. The gene calls are TRBV10-3 and TRBJ2-1, with 8 bases identical to TRBD2. J was trimmed by 8 bases and V by 6 bases; bases with no gene match: 15. This CDR3 spans 16 amino acids. Germline V gene sequence: CDR1 ENHRY, CDR2 SYGVKD. The CDR3 sequence is CAISERRGAVRDEQFF. The DNA of the CDR3 is TGTGCCATCAGCGAGAGGCGGGGGGCCGTTAGGGATGAGCAGTTCTTC.

This sequence joins TRBV7-9 and TRBJ2-5, with D possibly being TRBD1 (5 bases). The CDR3 is 15 residues long. Looked up from germline, CDR1 is SEHNR and CDR2 is FQNEAQ (reference sequence). Deletions cut 4 bases from V and 0 bases from J, with 12 bases between. The CDR3 nucleotides are TGTGCCAGCAGCTCTAAGACAGTGTACCAAGAGACCCAGTACTTC. It specifies CASSSKTVYQETQYF.

Sample share makes this clonotype medium-sized. This sequence joins TRBV6-5 and TRBJ1-4; D not resolved. This CDR3 is built from 17 residues. Germline V gene data show CDR1 as MNHEY and CDR2 as SVGAGI. The V gene lost 4 bases and the J gene lost 1 base, with 16 bases spanning the gap. CDR3 region: CASSFWGYGVTNEKLFF. CDR3 in DNA: TGTGCCAGCAGTTTCTGGGGATATGGAGTAACTAATGAAAAACTGTTTTTT.

By share, this clonotype counts as medium-sized (0.01 to 0.1%). This chain uses TRBV4-1 with TRBJ1-2; no reliable D call. The germline V and J ends were trimmed by 0 bases and 7 bases, with 15 bases remaining between them. The CDR3 runs 15 residues. CDR1 is MGHRA, CDR2 YSYEKL, per germline. Here the CDR3 reads CASSQEAAGRSGYTF. The CDR3, as DNA: TGCGCCAGCAGCCAAGAGGCCGCAGGACGGTCTGGCTACACCTTC.

This clonotype is medium-sized. The rearrangement joins TRBV7-6 to TRBJ2-2, with D hard to call. The CDR3 runs 13 residues. The germline CDR1 and CDR2 sequences are SGHVS and FNYEAQ. The V and J ends lost 2 bases and 5 bases respectively, with 6 bases between them. The CDR3 DNA reads as TGTGCCAGCAGCTTATTACATACCGGGGAGCTGTTTTTT. This encodes CASSLLHTGELFF.

This clonotype was observed at least ten times. This sequence joins TRBV4-2 and TRBJ2-3; 11 nucleotides agree with TRBD2. Germline values: CDR1 LGHNA, CDR2 YNFKEQ. CDR3 length: 19 amino acids. The V segment lost 2 bases and the J segment 5 bases; nucleotides outside the gene matches: 15. The CDR3 DNA follows: TGTGCCAGCAGCCAATCCCTTCGAACGGCTAGCGGGGGGAAAGATACGCAGTATTTT. It specifies CASSQSLRTASGGKDTQYF.

This clonotype has more than one count but fewer than ten. The rearrangement links TRBV7-9 to TRBJ1-6, with a weak D call TRBD1 (5 bases). The V gene's germline CDR1 is SEHNR and CDR2 FQNEAQ (reference sequence). The CDR3 runs 14 residues. V was cut by 5 bases and J by 6 bases, with 11 bases left in between. This chain's CDR3 is CASSPPRGNSPLHF. As DNA, the CDR3 is TGTGCCAGCAGCCCACCTAGGGGTAATTCACCCCTCCACTTT.

This clonotype was seen ten or more times. The V and J genes are TRBV5-6 and TRBJ1-1; TRBD1 is a possible D gene (6 bases). Looked up from germline, CDR1 is SGHDT and CDR2 is YYEEEE. This CDR3 region has 15 residues. V lost 5 bases to trimming and J lost 1 base, with 15 bases between them. The CDR3 bases are TGTGCCAGCAGACAGGGCCGGGGAGCGAACACTGAAGCTTTCTTT. This codes for CASRQGRGANTEAFF.

This clonotype counts as medium-sized (0.01 to 0.1%). The gene calls are TRBV5-1 and TRBJ2-7; D is possibly TRBD1 or TRBD2 (5 bases each). Germline V gene data show CDR1 as SGHRS and CDR2 as YFSETQ. The germline V and J ends were trimmed by 4 bases and 7 bases, with 33 bases remaining between them. The CDR3 length is 19 residues. The CDR3 DNA reads as TGCGCCAGCAGCGCCCGTTTTAGGGGAACGGCAGGCTCCGGGGAAGAGCAGTACTTC. This encodes CASSARFRGTAGSGEEQYF.

Judged by abundance, this clonotype is medium-sized. The V gene is TRBV5-5, the J gene TRBJ2-7; D is possibly TRBD2 (6 bases). The germline V and J ends were trimmed by 0 bases and 3 bases, with 10 bases remaining between them. The CDR3 spans 14 residues. Germline CDR1 is SGHKS and CDR2 is YYEKEE (reference sequence). Written as DNA, the CDR3 is TGTGCCAGCAGCTTGGCTAACGGGGGCTACGAGCAGTACGTC. It yields the protein CASSLANGGYEQYV.

This clonotype ranks as medium-sized. For the CDR3, the DNA is TGCGCCAGCAGTCCGGGGACAGGGGAGTTGGTTGAGCAGTTCTTC. Its translation: CASSPGTGELVEQFF. The rearrangement joins TRBV5-1 to TRBJ2-1; 10 bases align to TRBD1. The germline gives CDR1 SGHRS, CDR2 YFSETQ. The CDR3 runs to 15 residues. The V gene end was trimmed by 5 bases and the J gene end by 9 bases; junction bases not matched to a gene: 11.

In its sample, this clonotype ranks as medium-sized. This rearrangement joins TRBV27 to TRBJ2-1; the D call may be TRBD1 or TRBD2 (5 bases each). This CDR3 spans 13 amino acids. Germline V gene data show CDR1 as MNHEY and CDR2 as SMNVEV (reference sequence). The germline V and J ends were trimmed by 6 bases and 5 bases, with 11 bases remaining between them. The CDR3 bases are TGTGCCAGCAGAGGGACGGTAGACAATGAGCAGTTCTTC. This sequence encodes CASRGTVDNEQFF.

Relative to its sample, this clonotype is medium-sized. The rearrangement links TRBV28 to TRBJ2-7; TRBD1 aligns across 9 bases. The V gene's germline CDR1 is MDHEN and CDR2 SYDVKM. Trimming took 6 bases from V and 2 from J; bases not matched to a gene: 11. The CDR3 totals 16 residues. The CDR3 sequence: CASSTIGTGNPYEQYV. The CDR3 DNA sequence: TGTGCCAGCAGCACCATTGGGACAGGGAACCCCTACGAGCAGTACGTC.

This clonotype rates as medium-sized. The rearrangement links TRBV20-1 to TRBJ2-1, with 9 bases fitting TRBD2. Germline CDR1 DFQATT, CDR2 SNEGSKA (reference sequence). The trim removed 5 bases at V and 9 bases at J, leaving 8 bases unmatched. This CDR3 contains 13 residues. In DNA form, the CDR3 reads TGCAGTGCTGCAGCGGGGGGCACCCCTGAGCAGTTCTTC. Amino acid sequence: CSAAAGGTPEQFF.

This clonotype is labeled medium-sized. The chain couples TRBV29-1 to TRBJ2-7; D not certain. Germline CDR1 SQVTM, CDR2 ANQGSEA. The CDR3 has 12 residues. V lost 4 bases, J lost 3 bases, and 10 bases lay in between. The CDR3 sequence is CSVAEASYEQYF. CDR3 nucleotides: TGCAGCGTTGCCGAGGCCAGCTACGAGCAGTACTTC.

In its sample, this clonotype is medium-sized. The chain recombines TRBV5-5 with TRBJ2-5; TRBD1 is a possible D gene (6 bases). The CDR3 spans 15 residues. V was pared by 3 bases and J by 1 base, with 13 bases between. Germline CDR1 reads SGHKS; CDR2 reads YYEKEE (reference sequence). The CDR3: CASSSPTGPQETQYF. CDR3 nucleotide sequence: TGTGCCAGCAGCTCGCCGACAGGCCCCCAAGAGACCCAGTACTTC.

This clonotype is categorized as medium-sized. This sequence joins TRBV2 and TRBJ2-5, with 10 positions matching TRBD2. Unmatched junction bases numbered 8, after V lost 5 bases and J lost 2 bases. In germline, CDR1 is SNHLY, CDR2 FYNNEI. The CDR3 totals 16 residues. In nucleotides, the CDR3 is TGTGCCAGCAGTAGTCTAGCGGGGGCCTATCAAGAGACCCAGTACTTC. Translation: CASSSLAGAYQETQYF.

This clonotype was counted many times. V gene TRBV2 combines with J gene TRBJ2-1; 12 bases match TRBD2. Trimming removed 6 bases from V and 2 bases from J; junction bases left unmatched: 2. CDR1 SNHLY and CDR2 FYNNEI come from the germline V gene. The CDR3 has 15 amino acids. CDR3 DNA: TGTGCCAGCAGACTAGCGGGGGGCCCCTACAATGAGCAGTTCTTC. It is translated as CASRLAGGPYNEQFF.

This clonotype counts as medium-sized. V and J are TRBV20-1 and TRBJ1-2; TRBD1 is a possible D gene (6 bases). The CDR3 runs to 16 residues. Germline V lookup: CDR1 DFQATT, CDR2 SNEGSKA (reference sequence). CDR3 loop: CSLGRRAGDRNYGYTF. CDR3 DNA sequence: TGCAGCCTCGGGAGGAGGGCAGGGGATAGGAACTATGGCTACACCTTC.